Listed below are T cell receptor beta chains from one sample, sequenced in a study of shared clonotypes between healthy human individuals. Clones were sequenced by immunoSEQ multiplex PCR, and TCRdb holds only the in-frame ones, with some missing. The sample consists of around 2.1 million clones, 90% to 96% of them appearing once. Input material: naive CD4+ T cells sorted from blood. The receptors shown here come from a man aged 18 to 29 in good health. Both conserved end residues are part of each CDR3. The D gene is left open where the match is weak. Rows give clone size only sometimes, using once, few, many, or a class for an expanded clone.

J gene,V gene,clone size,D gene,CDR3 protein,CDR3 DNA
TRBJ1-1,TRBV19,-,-,CASTGGLLNTEAFF,TGTGCCAGTACCGGGGGACTCCTGAACACTGAAGCTTTCTTT
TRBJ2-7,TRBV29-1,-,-,CSVDGPHEQYF,TGCAGCGTTGACGGTCCCCACGAGCAGTACTTC
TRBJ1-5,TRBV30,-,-,CAWSLDINQPQHF,TGTGCCTGGAGTTTGGACATAAATCAGCCCCAGCATTTT
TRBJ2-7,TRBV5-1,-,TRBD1,CASSPAGQAYEQYF,TGCGCCAGCAGCCCGGCGGGACAGGCGTACGAGCAGTACTTC
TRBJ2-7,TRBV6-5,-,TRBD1,CASSLYRGPSYEQYF,TGTGCCAGCAGTTTATACAGGGGGCCCTCCTACGAGCAGTACTTC
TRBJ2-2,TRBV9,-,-,CASSLLWGTGELFF,TGTGCCAGCAGCCTCCTCTGGGGCACCGGGGAGCTGTTTTTT
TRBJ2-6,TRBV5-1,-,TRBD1,CASSLGQGISGANVLTF,TGCGCCAGCAGCTTGGGACAGGGGATCTCTGGGGCCAACGTCCTGACTTTC
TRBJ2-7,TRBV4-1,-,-,CASSLIGGAEQYF,TGCGCCAGCAGCCTAATAGGCGGGGCTGAGCAGTACTTC
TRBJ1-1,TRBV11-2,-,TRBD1,CASSLRQGGTEAFF,TGTGCCAGCAGCCTTCGACAGGGAGGCACTGAAGCTTTCTTT
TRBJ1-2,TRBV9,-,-,CASSVVPMGGYTF,TGTGCCAGCAGCGTAGTGCCAATGGGTGGCTACACCTTC
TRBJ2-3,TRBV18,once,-,CASSGQNTDTQYF,TGTGCCAGCTCAGGGCAGAACACAGATACGCAGTATTTT
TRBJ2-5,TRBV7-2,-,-,CASSLHLRGVEETQYF,TGTGCCAGCAGCTTACATTTAAGGGGAGTTGAGGAGACCCAGTACTTC
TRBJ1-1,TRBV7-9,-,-,CASSKLNQGMLAFF,TGTGCCAGCAGCAAACTAAATCAGGGGATGTTGGCTTTCTTT
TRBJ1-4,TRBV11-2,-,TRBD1,CASSFTGGREKLFF,TGTGCCAGCAGCTTCACAGGGGGTAGGGAAAAACTGTTTTTT
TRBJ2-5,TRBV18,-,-,CASSPNPASGGQETQYF,TGTGCCAGCTCACCCAACCCGGCCTCAGGGGGGCAAGAGACCCAGTACTTC
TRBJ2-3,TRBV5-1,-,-,CASRRGQPSTDTQYF,TGCGCCAGCAGACGCGGACAGCCTAGCACAGATACGCAGTATTTT
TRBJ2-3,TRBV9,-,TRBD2,CASSVVPSGMADTQYF,TGTGCCAGCAGCGTAGTCCCTAGCGGGATGGCAGATACGCAGTATTTT
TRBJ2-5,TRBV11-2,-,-,CASSWGQGHQETQYF,TGTGCCAGCAGCTGGGGACAAGGCCACCAAGAGACCCAGTACTTC
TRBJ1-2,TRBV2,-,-,CASSEYRDSYGYTF,TGTGCCAGCAGTGAATACCGGGACTCCTATGGCTACACCTTC
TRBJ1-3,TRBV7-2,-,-,CASMKGEFGNTIYF,TGTGCCAGCATGAAGGGGGAATTTGGAAACACCATATATTTT
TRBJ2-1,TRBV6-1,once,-,CASSMYAGFPNEQFF,TGTGCCAGCAGTATGTACGCGGGATTCCCCAATGAGCAGTTCTTC
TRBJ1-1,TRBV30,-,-,CAWGTGMNTEAFF,TGTGCCTGGGGGACGGGAATGAACACTGAAGCTTTCTTT
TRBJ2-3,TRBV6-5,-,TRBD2,CASMGSGRSYTQYF,TGTGCCAGCATGGGAAGCGGGAGGTCCTATACGCAGTATTTT
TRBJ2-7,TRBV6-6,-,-,CASSEESSYEQYF,TGTGCCAGCAGTGAGGAGAGCTCCTACGAGCAGTACTTC
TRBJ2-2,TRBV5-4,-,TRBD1,CASSLAGGNTGELFF,TGTGCCAGCAGCTTGGCAGGGGGCAACACCGGGGAGCTGTTTTTT
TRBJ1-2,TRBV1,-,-,CTSSHMVTGLNYGYTF,TGCACCAGCAGCCACATGGTGACAGGGCTAAACTATGGCTACACCTTC
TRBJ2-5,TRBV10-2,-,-,CASGGLQETQYF,TGCGCCAGCGGGGGCCTCCAAGAGACCCAGTACTTC
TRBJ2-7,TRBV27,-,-,CASRLTTLTYEQYF,TGTGCCAGCAGGCTCACGACCCTCACCTACGAGCAGTACTTC
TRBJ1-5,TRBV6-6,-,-,CASSYSGPNQPQHF,TGTGCCAGCAGTTACTCGGGTCCTAATCAGCCCCAGCATTTT
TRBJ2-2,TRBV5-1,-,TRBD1,CASSLGGTGTGELFF,TGCGCCAGCAGCTTGGGAGGGACAGGGACCGGGGAGCTGTTTTTT
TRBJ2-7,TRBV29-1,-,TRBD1,CSALPADRVNEQYF,TGCAGCGCCTTGCCGGCGGACAGGGTCAACGAGCAGTACTTC
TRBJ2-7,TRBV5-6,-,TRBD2,CASSLAGSGRTHEQYF,TGTGCCAGCAGCTTGGCCGGCAGCGGGAGGACCCACGAGCAGTACTTC
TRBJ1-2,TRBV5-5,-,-,CASSLDPVGGYTF,TGTGCCAGCAGCTTGGACCCCGTGGGGGGCTACACCTTC
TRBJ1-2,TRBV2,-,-,CASSVLAGLYGYTF,TGTGCCAGCAGTGTACTCGCCGGACTCTATGGCTACACCTTC
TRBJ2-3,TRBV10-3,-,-,CAISGQLTDTQYF,TGTGCCATCAGTGGACAGCTCACAGATACGCAGTATTTT
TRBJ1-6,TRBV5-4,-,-,CASSLGQWGDSPLHF,TGTGCCAGCAGCTTGGGACAGTGGGGTGATTCACCCCTCCACTTT
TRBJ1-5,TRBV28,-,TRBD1,CASSLRTGLRYSNQPQHF,TGTGCCAGCAGCCTGAGGACAGGGCTGCGGTATAGCAATCAGCCCCAGCATTTT
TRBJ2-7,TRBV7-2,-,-,CASSLARQSPYEQYF,TGTGCCAGCAGCTTAGCGCGACAGAGCCCCTACGAGCAGTACTTC
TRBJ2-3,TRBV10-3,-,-,CAISGGSGSDTQYF,TGTGCCATCAGTGGCGGGTCAGGGTCAGATACGCAGTATTTT
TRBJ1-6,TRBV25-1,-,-,CASSPAGSSYNSPLHF,TGTGCCAGCAGCCCCGCGGGTAGCTCCTATAATTCACCCCTCCACTTT
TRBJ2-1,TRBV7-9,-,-,CASSLDVRATYNEQFF,TGTGCCAGCAGCTTAGATGTCAGGGCCACCTACAATGAGCAGTTCTTC